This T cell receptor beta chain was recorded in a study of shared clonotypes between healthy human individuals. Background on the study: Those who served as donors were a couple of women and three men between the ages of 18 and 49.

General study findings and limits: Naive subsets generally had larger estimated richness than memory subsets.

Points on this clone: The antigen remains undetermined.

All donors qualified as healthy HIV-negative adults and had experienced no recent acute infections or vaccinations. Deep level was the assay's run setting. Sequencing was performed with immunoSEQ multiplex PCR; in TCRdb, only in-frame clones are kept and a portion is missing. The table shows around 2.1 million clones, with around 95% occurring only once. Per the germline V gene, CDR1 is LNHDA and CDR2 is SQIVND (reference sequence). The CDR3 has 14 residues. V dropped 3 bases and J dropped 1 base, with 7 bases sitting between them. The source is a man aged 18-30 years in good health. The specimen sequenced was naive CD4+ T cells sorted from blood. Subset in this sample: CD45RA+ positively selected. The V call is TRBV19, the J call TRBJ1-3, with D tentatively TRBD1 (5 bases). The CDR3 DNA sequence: TGTGCCAGTAGTATCGGGACTTCTGGAAACACCATATATTTT. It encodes CASSIGTSGNTIYF. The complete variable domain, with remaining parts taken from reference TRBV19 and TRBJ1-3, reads DGGITQSPKYLFRKEGQNVTLSCEQNLNHDAMYWYRQDPGQGLRLIYYSQIVNDFQKGDIAEGYSVSREKKESFPLTVTSAQKNPTAFYLCASSIGTSGNTIYFGEGSWLTVV.